This note documents a single T cell receptor (beta chain) sequence. Its antigen is unknown. Per-base qualities were not stored, and no clone one base away is much larger. The junction carries 14 bases between V and J, which are trimmed by 5 bases and 0 bases respectively. The CDR3 numbers 15 residues from cysteine through phenylalanine. Just CDR3 DNA is preserved here, 45 bases in frame from base 1. Via the germline V gene, CDR1 is MDHEN and CDR2 SYDVKM. In light of the paper, this sample's time point label describes: cycle 2 day 1 (C2D1) of nivolumab. All trial patients had relapsed after autologous stem cell transplantation, with cohorts A, B and C differing in prior brentuximab vedotin exposure. The trial cohort was composed of about 58 patients with relapsed/refractory classical Hodgkin lymphoma, for whom complete response, partial response or progressive disease was recorded as best overall response. Trial patients were treated with single-agent nivolumab in the multi-cohort phase II CheckMate 205 trial. An independent review committee assessed best overall response using the 2007 International Working Group response criteria. PBMCs from the trial were collected at three points: immediately before nivolumab initiation (C1D1), and during therapy at cycle 2 day 1 and cycle 4 day 1. Peripheral blood was collected in 8 mL Vacutainer Cell Preparation Tubes, from which PBMCs were isolated by centrifugation and then cryopreserved.

The data belong to a study of PD-1 blockade in classical Hodgkin lymphoma (dated by TCRdb to 2018 to 2020). Study-wide context: Nivolumab dosing was 3 mg/kg intravenously every 2 weeks, continuing until either disease progression or unacceptable toxicity. To define a peripheral blood immune signature of response to PD-1 blockade in classical Hodgkin lymphoma, the study combined TCR beta sequencing with CyTOF. The investigation overall reported the following: Baseline diversity similar to that of newly diagnosed patients was observed in trial patients achieving complete response, whereas significantly lower diversity was observed in partial responders and progressors. Lower diversity was observed in patients in whom nivolumab was started less than 1 year after ASCT, and these patients were excluded from later analyses so that confounding by immune reconstitution would be avoided. Newly diagnosed patients were reported to have lower baseline TCR diversity than healthy donors, and relapsed/refractory patients were reported to have lower baseline TCR diversity still. A significant rise by C4D1 was seen in CD4+ but not CD8+ TCR diversity (p=0.0027 vs p=0.16), with the rise being most apparent in complete responders (p=0.02). The study covered only a single clinical trial cohort, and the causes of the repertoire differences, possibly disease activity or prior therapy, were still not defined.

The Qiagen DNeasy kit was used to extract genomic DNA both from unsorted PBMCs and from the negatively selected CD4+ and CD8+ fractions. Using primers that anneal to V and J segments, immunoSEQ multiplex PCR amplified the TCR beta CDR3 regions. A synthetic immune receptor repertoire was used to minimize amplification bias, and any remaining bias was removed computationally after sequencing. The authors' pipeline ran thus. Custom Python scripts were used to quantify repertoire diversity as the Shannon entropy index. Unsorted, CD4+ and CD8+ repertoires were analyzed separately, except for combined analyses in which CD4+ and CD8+ sequences were merged in silico. Clonal expansion was defined as a frequency increase of at least 2-fold after treatment compared with C1D1, and clones undetected at baseline were assigned a pseudocount of 0.5. Clones with 0 or 1 copy at C1D1 were classified as singleton clones, and clones with 2 or more copies were classified as non-singleton clones. By matching protein sequences in sorted samples from the same patient, clones expanded in unsorted samples were annotated as CD4+, CD8+ or unknown. Wilcoxon tests were applied to paired samples to test diversity changes from C1D1 to C4D1. This is the immuneACCESS table as TCRdb keeps it, with only in-frame sequences that have V and J called. A part of the clones is gone; compared with another copy, unresolved V genes explain less than half, and the rest is unexplained. V and J calls and clone size are given by that table; D and trimming were obtained from the DNA. The sample table contains roughly 56,000 clones; only one count was recorded for around nine tenths of them. The biggest ten clones account for around 5% of the sample.

This sequence uses TRBV28 and TRBJ2-7; the D gene is possibly TRBD1, with 6 bases matching. The source is a human donor with classical Hodgkin lymphoma. The material was peripheral blood mononuclear cells (PBMCs), obtained before the second cycle of nivolumab. The CDR3 reads as follows: CASSPPTGDSYEQYF. In nucleotides, the sequence is TGTGCCAGCAGTCCTCCGACAGGAGACTCCTACGAGCAGTACTTC.